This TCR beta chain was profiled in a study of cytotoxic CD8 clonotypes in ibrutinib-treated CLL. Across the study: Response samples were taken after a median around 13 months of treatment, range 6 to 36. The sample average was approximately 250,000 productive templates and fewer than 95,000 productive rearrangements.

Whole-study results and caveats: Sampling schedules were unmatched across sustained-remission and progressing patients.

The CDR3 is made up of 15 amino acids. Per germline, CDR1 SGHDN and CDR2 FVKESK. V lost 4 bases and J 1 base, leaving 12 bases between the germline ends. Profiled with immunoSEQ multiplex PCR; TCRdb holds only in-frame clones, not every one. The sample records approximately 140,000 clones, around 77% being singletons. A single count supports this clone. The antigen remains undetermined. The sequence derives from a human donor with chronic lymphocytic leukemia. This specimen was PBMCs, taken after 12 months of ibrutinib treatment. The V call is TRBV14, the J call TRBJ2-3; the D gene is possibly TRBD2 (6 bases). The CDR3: CASSLDLARTDTQYF. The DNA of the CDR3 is TGTGCCAGCAGCCTCGATCTAGCGCGCACAGATACGCAGTATTTT.